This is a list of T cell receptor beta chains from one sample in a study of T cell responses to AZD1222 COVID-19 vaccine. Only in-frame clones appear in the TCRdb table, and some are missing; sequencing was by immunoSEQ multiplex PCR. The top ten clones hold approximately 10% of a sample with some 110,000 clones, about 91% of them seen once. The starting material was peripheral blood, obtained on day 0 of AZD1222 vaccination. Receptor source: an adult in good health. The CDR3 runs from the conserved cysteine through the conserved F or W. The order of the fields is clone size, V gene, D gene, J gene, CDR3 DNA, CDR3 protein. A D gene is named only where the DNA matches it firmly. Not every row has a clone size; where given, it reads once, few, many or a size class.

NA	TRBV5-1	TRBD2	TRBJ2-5	TGCGCCAGCAGCTTGCTACTAGCGGGAGTAGAGACCCAGTACTTC	CASSLLLAGVETQYF
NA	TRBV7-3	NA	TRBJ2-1	TGTGCCAGCAGTCTTCCGGGACCCCTAGGTAATGAGCAGTTCTTC	CASSLPGPLGNEQFF
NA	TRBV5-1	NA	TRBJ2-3	TGCGCCAGCAGGGGAGGGGGCCTCTCTAGCACAGATACGCAGTATTTT	CASRGGGLSSTDTQYF
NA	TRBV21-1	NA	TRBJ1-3	TGTGCCAGCAGCAACGGGTGGACAGGGCCTGGAAACACCATATATTTT	CASSNGWTGPGNTIYF
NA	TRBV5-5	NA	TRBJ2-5	TGTGCCAGCAGTTTTGGTTGGCAGTTTTACCAAGAGACCCAGTACTTC	CASSFGWQFYQETQYF
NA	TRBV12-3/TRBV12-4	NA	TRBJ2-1	TGTGCCAGCAGTTTAGCAGGACCCCGCAAGCAGTTCTTC	CASSLAGPRKQFF
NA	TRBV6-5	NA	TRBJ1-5	TGTGCCAGCAGGAGCAGACAGAGCAATCAGCCCCAGCATTTT	CASRSRQSNQPQHF
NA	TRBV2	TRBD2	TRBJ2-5	TGTGCCAGCAGCCGTCGGAGAGCGGGAGAACAAGAGACCCAGTACTTC	CASSRRRAGEQETQYF
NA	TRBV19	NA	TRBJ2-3	TGTGCCAGTACCGCAGGTTATAATCCCCGCACAGATACGCAGTATTTT	CASTAGYNPRTDTQYF
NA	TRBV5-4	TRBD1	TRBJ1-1	TGTGCCAGCAGCCCAACGACAGGGGGTTACACTGAAGCTTTCTTT	CASSPTTGGYTEAFF
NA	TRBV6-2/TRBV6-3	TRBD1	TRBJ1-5	TGTGCCAGCAGTTACGGGAACAGGGGTGAATATCAGCCCCAGCATTTT	CASSYGNRGEYQPQHF
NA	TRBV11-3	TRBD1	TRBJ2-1	TGTGCCAGCAGCTTAAGGACAGGGGGCAATGAGCAGTTCTTC	CASSLRTGGNEQFF
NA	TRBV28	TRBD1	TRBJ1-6	TGTGCCAGCAGTCCCCCGAGGGGGCATGGGAATTCACCCCTCCACTTT	CASSPPRGHGNSPLHF
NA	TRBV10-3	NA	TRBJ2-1	TGTGCCAACCTAACGGGACACAATGAGCAGTTCTTC	CANLTGHNEQFF
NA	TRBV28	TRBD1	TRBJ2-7	TGTGCCAGCAGGCCTAGGGGACAGACCTACGAGCAGTACTTC	CASRPRGQTYEQYF
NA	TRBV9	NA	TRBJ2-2	TGTGCCAGCAGCGTACAATCCCTAAGCGCCGGGGAGCTGTTTTTT	CASSVQSLSAGELFF
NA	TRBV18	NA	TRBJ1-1	TGTGCCAGCTCACCGGGAAGGGCGACTGAAGCTTTCTTT	CASSPGRATEAFF
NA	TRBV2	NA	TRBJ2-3	TGTGCCAGCAGTGAACTCCTGGGCGGCACAGATACGCAGTATTTT	CASSELLGGTDTQYF
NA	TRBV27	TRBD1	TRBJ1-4	TGTGCCAGCAGTTCCCCGGGACAGGGGGATGAAAAACTGTTTTTT	CASSSPGQGDEKLFF
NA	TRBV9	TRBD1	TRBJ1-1	TGTGCCAGCAGCGTAGGAGGGGGCCCTGAAGCTTTCTTT	CASSVGGGPEAFF
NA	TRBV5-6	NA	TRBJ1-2	TGTGCCAGCAGCCAGGTGGGCGGCTACACCTTC	CASSQVGGYTF
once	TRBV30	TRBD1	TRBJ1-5	TGTGCCTGGAGTGCCCCCCGGGGACAGAGCAATCAGCCCCAGCATTTT	CAWSAPRGQSNQPQHF
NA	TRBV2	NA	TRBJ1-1	TGTGCCAGCAGGATTAGGGGGGACTACACTGAAGCTTTCTTT	CASRIRGDYTEAFF
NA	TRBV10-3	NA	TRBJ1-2	TGTGCCATCAGTGAGGGGGTAAGCCGCTATGGCTACACCTTC	CAISEGVSRYGYTF
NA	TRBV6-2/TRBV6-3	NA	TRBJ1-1	TGTGCCAGCAGTTGGAATCGGGACACTGAAGCTTTCTTT	CASSWNRDTEAFF
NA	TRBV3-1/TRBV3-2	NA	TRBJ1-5	TGTGCCAGCAGCCTGAGGGGTCAGCCCCAGCATTTT	CASSLRGQPQHF
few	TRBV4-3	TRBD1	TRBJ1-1	TGCGCCAGCAGCCAAGAGGACAGGACGAGCACTGAAGCTTTCTTT	CASSQEDRTSTEAFF
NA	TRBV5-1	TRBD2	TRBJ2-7	TGCGCCAGCAGCGGACTAGCGGGAGAGGGGGAGCAGTACTTC	CASSGLAGEGEQYF
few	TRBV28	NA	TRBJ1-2	TGTGCCAGCAAGTGGAACCTTAACTATGGCTACACCTTC	CASKWNLNYGYTF
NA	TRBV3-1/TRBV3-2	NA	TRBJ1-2	TGTGCCAGCAGCCAAGGTGGCAGTACCTATGGCTACACCTTC	CASSQGGSTYGYTF
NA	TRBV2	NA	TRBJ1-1	TGTGCCAGCAGTCTAGGACCGAACACTGAAGCTTTCTTT	CASSLGPNTEAFF
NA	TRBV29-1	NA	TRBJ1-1	TGCAGCGTTGAGGCGAACACTGAAGCTTTCTTT	CSVEANTEAFF